One sample yielded the 10 T cell receptor beta chains listed below, sequenced in a study of post-analysis software for immune sequencing data. No antigen has been identified for these receptors. General study results and limits: In patients, TRBV5-6, TRBV5-1 and TRBV20-1 belonged to five TRBV segments found more frequently than in controls.

The authors incorporated unique molecular identifiers into the TCR beta cDNA libraries. In TCRdb, the PCR reads were re-called with MiXCR into one record per CDR3 protein. This table holds roughly 870,000 distinct CDR3 sequences, roughly 50% found once. Sequencing was done on a sample of blood. Receptor source: a girl between 10 and 17 years old with multiple sclerosis.

Only a few counts were recorded for this clonotype. J is TRBJ2-1 and V is TRBV7-2, with 12 nucleotides matching TRBD2. The germline V gene has CDR1 SGHTA and CDR2 FQGNSA. This CDR3 spans 16 amino acids. Unmatched junction bases numbered 6, after V lost 2 bases and J lost 7 bases. CDR3 sequence: CASSLSLAGGDNEQFF. Written as DNA, the CDR3 is TGTGCCAGCAGCTTAAGCCTAGCGGGGGGGGATAATGAGCAGTTCTTC.

The rearrangement links TRBV5-1 to TRBJ2-7, with TRBD2 matching 12 bases. Germline V gene data show CDR1 as SGHRS and CDR2 as YFSETQ. V trimming: 0 bases; J trimming: 5 bases; junction bases outside the gene matches: 12. The CDR3 runs 18 residues. CDR3 loop: CASSLEPSGRARVDEQYF. CDR3 DNA: TGCGCCAGCAGCTTGGAGCCTAGCGGGAGGGCCAGGGTTGACGAGCAGTACTTC.

The V and J genes are TRBV6-6 and TRBJ1-5; tentative D call: TRBD1 (5 bases). The germline gives CDR1 MNHNY, CDR2 SVGAGI (reference sequence). This CDR3 region has 17 residues. The V gene lost 1 base and the J gene lost 2 bases, with 15 bases spanning the gap. This chain's CDR3 is CASSYFHQGNRNQPQHF. CDR3 nucleotides: TGTGCCAGCAGTTACTTCCACCAGGGAAATCGCAATCAGCCCCAGCATTTT.

This sequence joins TRBV25-1 and TRBJ2-6, with 13 bases aligning to TRBD2. CDR1 and CDR2 (germline): MGHDK, SYGVNS. The CDR3 covers 18 residues. V shed 4 bases, J shed 1 base, and the junction held 4 bases outside the gene matches. The CDR3 loop reads CASSGTSGRGSGANVLTF. The CDR3 region has the DNA TGTGCCAGCAGTGGGACTAGCGGGAGAGGGTCTGGGGCCAACGTCCTGACTTTC. The variable domain in full, completed from reference TRBV25-1 and TRBJ2-6, reads EADIYQTPRYLVIGTGKKITLECSQTMGHDKMYWYQQDPGMELHLIHYSYGVNSTEKGDLSSESTVSRIRTEHFPLTLESARPSHTSQYLCASSGTSGRGSGANVLTFGAGSRLTVL.

The chain recombines TRBV5-1 with TRBJ2-5, with 12 bases aligning to TRBD2. The end of the DNA fits TRBJ2-7 better, so the J call may be wrong. Germline CDR1 reads SGHRS; CDR2 reads YFSETQ. The CDR3 spans 16 residues. The CDR3 bases are TGCGCCAGCAGCTCCGGACTAGCGGGGAACCTCTACGAGCAGTACTTC. As protein: CASSSGLAGNLYEQYF.

This clonotype was counted a few times. V is TRBV27 and J is TRBJ1-2; no clear D. Germline loops: CDR1 MNHEY, CDR2 SMNVEV (reference sequence). The length of the CDR3 is 16 residues. V lost 0 bases and J lost 1, with 12 bases in between. The CDR3 is CASSLSPGPFNYGYTF. As DNA, the CDR3 is TGTGCCAGCAGTTTATCGCCCGGGCCTTTTAACTATGGCTACACCTTC.

This chain links TRBV18 with TRBJ1-2, with D perhaps matching TRBD1 (6 bases). Germline CDR1 and CDR2: KGHSH and LQKENI. The CDR3 sequence is 14 residues long. Deletions cut 3 bases from V and 4 bases from J, with 12 bases between. CDR3 sequence (DNA): TGTGCCAGCTCACCTCAGGGGAACGGCTATGGCTACACCTTC. As protein: CASSPQGNGYGYTF. The entire variable domain, with the rest obtained from reference TRBV18 and TRBJ1-2, is as follows: NAGVMQNPRHLVRRRGQEARLRCSPMKGHSHVYWYRQLPEEGLKFMVYLQKENIIDESGMPKERFSAEFPKEGPSILRIQQVVRGDSAAYFCASSPQGNGYGYTFGSGTRLTVV.

This chain joins TRBV5-1 and TRBJ2-7, with D hard to call. The CDR3 has 13 residues. Germline assignment: CDR1 SGHRS and CDR2 YFSETQ. The V gene lost 2 bases and the J gene lost 2 bases, with 8 bases spanning the gap. The CDR3 reads CASSFLGTYEQYF. The CDR3, as DNA: TGCGCCAGCAGCTTTCTGGGAACCTACGAGCAGTACTTC.

This clonotype was observed a few times. V is TRBV20-1 and J is TRBJ2-7; TRBD2 aligns across 10 bases. CDR3 size: 15 residues. Germline V lookup: CDR1 DFQATT, CDR2 SNEGSKA (reference sequence). The V gene end was trimmed by 0 bases and the J gene end by 7 bases; junction bases not matched to a gene: 9. The CDR3 spells CSARDPLAGVGEQYF. The CDR3 coding sequence is TGCAGTGCTAGAGATCCGCTAGCGGGAGTGGGAGAGCAGTACTTC.

This clonotype appeared a single time. The rearrangement joins TRBV12-3 or TRBV12-4 to TRBJ1-2; TRBD1 aligns across 7 bases. The CDR3 is 15 residues long. With V trimmed by 3 bases and J by 2 bases, 6 bases remained unmatched. The CDR3 DNA follows: TGTGCCAGCAGTTTGGTTCAGGGGGAGAACTATGGCTACACCTTC. Protein: CASSLVQGENYGYTF.